This TCR beta chain was documented in a study of Graves' ophthalmopathy and Graves' hyperthyroidism. The study enrolled ophthalmopathy donors with moderate-to-severe activity, CAS ≥3, NOSPECS ≥4 and duration under 3 months. Patients were left out if they had other autoimmune diseases, uncontrolled infections, pregnancy or lactation. V was clipped by 5 bases and J by 1 base; unmatched bases: 8. The CDR3 has 15 residues. Findings and limits, study-wide: Blood repertoires reportedly contained most expanded thyroid clonotypes above 0.001 frequency.

Transcripts of RNA were the source for amplifying TCR beta CDR3 regions. First-round RT-PCR used HTBI primers; second-round multiplex PCR followed. TCRdb recomputed calls from the multiplex PCR reads with MiXCR, one row per CDR3 protein. The sample has about 220,000 distinct CDR3 sequences; 20% to 25% are singletons. In its sample, this clonotype was seen many times. The target antigen is unknown. The receptor was derived from a woman aged 45-65 years with Graves' ophthalmopathy. The V and J genes are TRBV12-3 or TRBV12-4 and TRBJ2-7; 7 bases line up with TRBD1. Sample: peripheral blood. The CDR3 sequence is CASSNGQAASYEQYF. CDR3 nucleotide sequence: TGTGCCAGCAGTAATGGACAGGCGGCGTCCTACGAGCAGTACTTC.